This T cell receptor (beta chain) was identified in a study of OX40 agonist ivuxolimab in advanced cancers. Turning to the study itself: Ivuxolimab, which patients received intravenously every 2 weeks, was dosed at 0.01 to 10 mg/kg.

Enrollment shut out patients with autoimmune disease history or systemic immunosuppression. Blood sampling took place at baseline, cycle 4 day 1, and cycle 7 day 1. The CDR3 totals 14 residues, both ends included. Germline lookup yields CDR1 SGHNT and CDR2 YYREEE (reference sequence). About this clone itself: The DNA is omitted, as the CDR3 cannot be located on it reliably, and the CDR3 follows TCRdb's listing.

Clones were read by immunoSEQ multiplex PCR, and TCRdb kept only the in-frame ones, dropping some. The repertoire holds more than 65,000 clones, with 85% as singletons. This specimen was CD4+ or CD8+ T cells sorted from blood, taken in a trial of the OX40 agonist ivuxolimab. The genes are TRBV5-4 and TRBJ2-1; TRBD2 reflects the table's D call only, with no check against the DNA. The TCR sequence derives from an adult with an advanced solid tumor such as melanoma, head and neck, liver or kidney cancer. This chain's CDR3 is CASSLLFGSGSWVF.